The rows below give T cell receptor beta chains drawn from one sample of a study of T cells in Graves' hyperthyroidism and ophthalmopathy. Each CDR3 protein is one row after TCRdb ran MiXCR on the multiplex PCR reads. The sample has some 760,000 distinct CDR3 sequences, around 15% seen once. The source material was blood. Receptors originate from a woman younger than 35 with Graves' hyperthyroidism. Each CDR3 is given with its conserved first and last residue. The order of the fields is CDR3 protein, CDR3 DNA, D gene, clone size, V gene, J gene. A D gene is named only where the DNA matches it firmly. Clone size is shown for a subset of rows, as once, few, many or a class of expanded clone.

cdr3_aa: CAWSASASYNEQFF
cdr3_nt: TGTGCCTGGAGCGCTAGCGCCTCCTACAATGAGCAGTTCTTC
d_call: -
clone_size: many
v_call: TRBV30
j_call: TRBJ2-1

cdr3_aa: CASRPLLPSPGELFF
cdr3_nt: TGCGCCAGCAGACCTCTACTCCCAAGCCCCGGGGAGCTGTTTTTT
d_call: -
clone_size: -
v_call: TRBV4-1
j_call: TRBJ2-2

cdr3_aa: CASVRGRAENEQFF
cdr3_nt: TGTGCCAGCGTTCGCGGGAGGGCGGAGAATGAGCAGTTCTTC
d_call: TRBD2
clone_size: -
v_call: TRBV7-8
j_call: TRBJ2-1

cdr3_aa: CASSLETGNTIYF
cdr3_nt: TGTGCCAGCAGCTTAGAAACTGGAAACACCATATATTTT
d_call: -
clone_size: many
v_call: TRBV7-8
j_call: TRBJ1-3

cdr3_aa: CASSLSTDTQYF
cdr3_nt: TGTGCCAGCAGCCTTAGCACAGATACGCAGTATTTT
d_call: -
clone_size: many
v_call: TRBV28
j_call: TRBJ2-3

cdr3_aa: CATAKTVRGNGNTIYF
cdr3_nt: TGTGCCACGGCAAAAACGGTACGGGGGAATGGAAACACCATATATTTT
d_call: -
clone_size: -
v_call: TRBV18
j_call: TRBJ1-3

cdr3_aa: CAISERAENTEAFF
cdr3_nt: TGTGCCATCAGTGAGAGGGCCGAAAACACTGAAGCTTTCTTT
d_call: -
clone_size: -
v_call: TRBV10-3
j_call: TRBJ1-1

cdr3_aa: CASSGTGVTGELFF
cdr3_nt: TGTGCCAGCTCCGGGACAGGGGTCACCGGGGAGCTGTTTTTT
d_call: TRBD1
clone_size: -
v_call: TRBV2
j_call: TRBJ2-2

cdr3_aa: CASSLRARGTGELFF
cdr3_nt: TGTGCCAGCAGCCTCAGGGCCCGCGGCACCGGGGAGCTGTTTTTT
d_call: -
clone_size: -
v_call: TRBV5-6
j_call: TRBJ2-2

cdr3_aa: CASSQDQLAGDTTSGELFF
cdr3_nt: TGCGCCAGCAGCCAAGATCAACTAGCGGGAGATACTACATCCGGGGAGCTGTTTTTT
d_call: TRBD2
clone_size: -
v_call: TRBV4-3
j_call: TRBJ2-2

cdr3_aa: CAWSSDRVSNEQFF
cdr3_nt: TGTGCCTGGAGTTCAGACAGGGTTAGCAATGAGCAGTTCTTC
d_call: TRBD1
clone_size: few
v_call: TRBV30
j_call: TRBJ2-1